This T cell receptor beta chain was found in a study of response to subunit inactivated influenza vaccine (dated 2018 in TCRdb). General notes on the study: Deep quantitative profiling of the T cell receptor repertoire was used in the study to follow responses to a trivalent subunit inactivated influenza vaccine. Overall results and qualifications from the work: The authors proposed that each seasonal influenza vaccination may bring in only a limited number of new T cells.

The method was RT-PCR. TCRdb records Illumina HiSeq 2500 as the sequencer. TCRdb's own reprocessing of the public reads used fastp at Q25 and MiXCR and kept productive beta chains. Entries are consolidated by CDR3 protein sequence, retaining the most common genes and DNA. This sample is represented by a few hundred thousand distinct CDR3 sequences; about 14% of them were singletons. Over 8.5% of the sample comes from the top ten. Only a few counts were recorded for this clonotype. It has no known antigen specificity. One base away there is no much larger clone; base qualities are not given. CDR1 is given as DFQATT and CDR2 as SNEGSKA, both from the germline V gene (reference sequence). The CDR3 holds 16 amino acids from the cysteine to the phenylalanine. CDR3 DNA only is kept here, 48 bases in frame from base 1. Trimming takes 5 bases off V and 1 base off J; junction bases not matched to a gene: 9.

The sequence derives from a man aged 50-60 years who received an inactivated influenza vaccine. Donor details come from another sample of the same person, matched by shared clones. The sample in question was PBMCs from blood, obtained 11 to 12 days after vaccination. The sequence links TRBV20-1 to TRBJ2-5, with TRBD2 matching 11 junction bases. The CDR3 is CSAVGASGGLQETQYF. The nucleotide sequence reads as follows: TGCAGTGCTGTCGGGGCTAGCGGGGGGCTCCAAGAGACCCAGTACTTC.